This entry lists 19 T cell receptor beta chains sequenced from one sample in a study of response to subunit inactivated influenza vaccine (dated by TCRdb to 2017 to 2018). Libraries were built with RT-PCR. Sequencing relied on an Illumina HiSeq 2500. The public reads were run again by TCRdb, first through fastp at Q25 and then through MiXCR, and only productive beta chains were kept. Every entry covers one CDR3 protein and lists the most common genes and DNA from its rows. The sample table holds some 570,000 distinct CDR3 sequences, of which roughly 12% were seen once. Approximately 11% of the sample rests with the top ten. These data were also reused for a study on T cells expressing NK-cell markers. As described in the second report: 5'RACE template switching, by which a universal primer site and unique molecular identifiers were added, was used to make TCR beta cDNA libraries.

The specimen was PBMCs from blood, collected on the day of vaccination. The receptors originated from a man aged 50 or older who received an inactivated influenza vaccine. Donor details come from another sample of the same person, matched by shared clones.

This clonotype was seen more than once but under ten times. This chain uses TRBV7-9 with TRBJ2-2; perhaps TRBD2 as D (7 bases). Per germline, CDR1 SEHNR and CDR2 FQNEAQ (reference sequence). The CDR3 length is 14 residues. Trimming cost V 8 bases and J 0 bases, with 10 bases left between them. The CDR3 is CASGGAPNTGELFF. The CDR3 DNA is TGTGCCAGCGGGGGGGCCCCGAACACCGGGGAGCTGTTTTTT.

The genes are TRBV7-6 and TRBJ1-1; tentatively, D is TRBD1 (5 bases). The V gene's germline CDR1 is SGHVS and CDR2 FNYEAQ. The CDR3 runs to 14 residues. V lost 0 bases and J lost 6, with 11 bases in between. The CDR3 nucleotides read TGTGCCAGCAGCTTAGCGCTGGGGGTGGCTGAAGCTTTCTTT. Protein: CASSLALGVAEAFF.

The chain combines TRBV18 with TRBJ2-7; D not certain. V was trimmed by 2 bases and J by 3 bases, leaving 11 bases between them. The CDR3 is made up of 14 amino acids. Germline V CDR1 and CDR2: KGHSH, LQKENI. CDR3 sequence: CASSPGSEIYEQYF. The CDR3 nucleotides are TGTGCCAGCTCACCAGGGTCCGAGATCTACGAGCAGTACTTC.

This chain joins TRBV19 and TRBJ2-7; maybe TRBD2 (5 bases). The CDR3 covers 14 residues. Trimming cost V 3 bases and J 3 bases, with 12 bases left between them. Germline V gives CDR1 LNHDA, CDR2 SQIVND (reference sequence). The CDR3 DNA sequence: TGTGCCAGTAGTATCGGAGGTTCCCTCTACGAGCAGTACTTC. Protein product: CASSIGGSLYEQYF.

This sequence joins TRBV7-9 and TRBJ2-3; D assignment may be TRBD1 or TRBD2 (6 bases each). Trimming took 0 bases from V and 3 from J, leaving 10 bases between them. CDR3 length: 15 residues. CDR1 SEHNR and CDR2 FQNEAQ come from the germline V gene (reference sequence). DNA of the CDR3: TGTGCCAGCAGCTTAGCGGGGGGCGCGACAGATACGCAGTATTTT. Its translation: CASSLAGGATDTQYF.

This clonotype was picked up a small number of times. The chain carries TRBV19 and TRBJ1-1, with D unclear. The length of the CDR3 is 14 residues. Germline assignment: CDR1 LNHDA and CDR2 SQIVND (reference sequence). Trimming left V 1 base short and J 1 base short, with 7 bases between. The CDR3 sequence: CASSIGRGNTEAFF. CDR3 bases: TGTGCCAGTAGTATAGGTCGCGGGAACACTGAAGCTTTCTTT.

About this clonotype itself: A much larger clone lies a single base off, so this may be a read error. This chain connects TRBV12-3 or TRBV12-4 to TRBJ1-5, with no clear D. This CDR3 comprises 12 residues. Trimming cost V 1 base and J 9 bases, with 7 bases left between them. CDR3 bases: TGTGCCAGCAGTTTAGGGTTAAGGCCCCAGCATTTT. Translated: CASSLGLRPQHF.

This clonotype was found many times. The genes are TRBV11-2 and TRBJ2-3; TRBD2 matches at 9 bases. The trim removed 5 bases at V and 10 bases at J, leaving 13 bases unmatched. Germline V gives CDR1 SGHAT, CDR2 FQNNGV. The CDR3 runs 15 residues. CDR3 in amino acids: CASSRSPREGLAQYF. The CDR3 region has the DNA TGTGCCAGCAGCCGAAGCCCGCGGGAGGGCCTGGCGCAGTATTTT.

The rearrangement joins TRBV7-9 to TRBJ1-6; D unresolved. Deletions cut 5 bases from V and 8 bases from J, with 10 bases between. This CDR3 is built from 13 residues. The germline gives CDR1 SEHNR, CDR2 FQNEAQ (reference sequence). Here the CDR3 reads CASSPFVDSPLHF. CDR3 DNA sequence: TGTGCCAGCAGCCCGTTCGTAGATTCACCCCTCCACTTT.

In its sample, this clonotype was seen many times. The rearrangement links TRBV7-2 to TRBJ2-3; TRBD1 is a possible D gene (6 bases). Germline V gene lookup returns CDR1 SGHTA and CDR2 FQGNSA. The CDR3 has 13 residues. V dropped 9 bases and J dropped 0 bases, with 10 bases sitting between them. The CDR3 DNA follows: TGTGCCAGTCGAGGGGGTAGCACAGATACGCAGTATTTT. Its translation: CASRGGSTDTQYF. The full variable domain, in which reference TRBV7-2 and TRBJ2-3 provide the parts outside the CDR3, is GAGVSQSPSNKVTEKGKDVELRCDPISGHTALYWYRQSLGQGLEFLIYFQGNSAPDKSGLPSDRFSAERTGGSVSTLTIQRTQQEDSAVYLCASRGGSTDTQYFGPGTRLTVL.

This clonotype showed up just a few times. The chain links TRBV5-1 to TRBJ2-7; D is possibly TRBD1 (6 bases). V gave up 2 bases and J gave up 2 bases, with 8 bases separating them. The CDR3 sequence is 13 residues long. CDR1 and CDR2 (germline): SGHRS, YFSETQ. CDR3 residues: CASSFRDTYEQYF. The CDR3 DNA sequence: TGCGCCAGCAGCTTTAGGGACACCTACGAGCAGTACTTC. The variable domain in full, with the rest retrieved from reference TRBV5-1 and TRBJ2-7, is KAGVTQTPRYLIKTRGQQVTLSCSPISGHRSVSWYQQTPGQGLQFLFEYFSETQRNKGNFPGRFSGRQFSNSRSEMNVSTLELGDSALYLCASSFRDTYEQYFGPGTRLTVT.

In its sample, this clonotype was seen a few times. The chain is built from TRBV5-1 and TRBJ2-1, with TRBD2 matching 11 bases. Germline V gene data show CDR1 as SGHRS and CDR2 as YFSETQ. J gave up 6 bases and V 3 bases, and 8 bases lay outside the gene matches. The CDR3 runs 16 residues. CDR3 nucleotide sequence: TGCGCCAGCAGCTCCAAGACTAGCGGGGTGGGCAATGAGCAGTTCTTC. Translating it yields CASSSKTSGVGNEQFF.

The chain employs TRBV14 and TRBJ1-1; D remains ambiguous. Per germline, CDR1 SGHDN and CDR2 FVKESK. Trimming removed 4 bases at V and 0 bases at J, with 6 bases between. The CDR3 covers 13 residues. CDR3 nucleotides: TGTGCCAGCAGCCGCACAATGAACACTGAAGCTTTCTTT. Residues: CASSRTMNTEAFF.

This clonotype was seen a handful of times. The rearrangement links TRBV27 to TRBJ2-7; TRBD1 might be the D (6 bases). Per germline, CDR1 MNHEY and CDR2 SMNVEV (reference sequence). The V and J ends lost 0 bases and 4 bases respectively, with 13 bases between them. The CDR3 loop spans 15 amino acids. The CDR3 nucleotides read TGTGCCAGCAGTTTATCGCGAGGACAGCTTTACGAGCAGTACTTC. Protein product: CASSLSRGQLYEQYF.

This clonotype has at least ten counts. The chain employs TRBV28 and TRBJ2-2; D ambiguous. CDR3 length: 14 amino acids. With 8 bases removed from V and 8 bases from J, the gap between germline ends came to 18 bases. Looked up from germline, CDR1 is MDHEN and CDR2 is SYDVKM. DNA of the CDR3: TGTGCCAGCTCCATCGATACAATCAGAGGGGAGCTGTTTTTT. Protein sequence: CASSIDTIRGELFF.

This clonotype was observed a handful of times. The chain recombines TRBV7-2 with TRBJ2-3, with 14 bases aligning to TRBD2. Germline CDR1 and CDR2: SGHTA and FQGNSA. V lost 2 bases to trimming and J lost 1 base; unmatched junction nucleotides: 5. CDR3 length equals 18 residues. CDR3 region: CASSLSRTSGGRTDTQYF. Written as DNA, the CDR3 is TGTGCCAGCAGCTTATCGCGGACTAGCGGGGGGCGCACAGATACGCAGTATTTT.

This clonotype was picked up a small number of times. The chain recombines TRBV6-9 with TRBJ2-7; D unresolved. The V end lost 10 bases, the J end lost 6 bases, and 19 bases lay between the germline ends. Germline-derived CDR1 and CDR2 are MNHGY and SVAAGI. The CDR3 consists of 13 residues. CDR3 bases: TGTGCCAACCGGAAAAGGGCCGTGGGCGAGCAGTACTTC. Encoded protein: CANRKRAVGEQYF.

This clonotype has a count of ten or more. This rearrangement joins TRBV30 to TRBJ2-7; D is undetermined. There are 14 residues in the CDR3. Germline V gene sequence: CDR1 GTSNPN, CDR2 SVGIG (reference sequence). The V and J ends lost 4 bases and 6 bases respectively, with 19 bases between them. In DNA, the CDR3 is TGTGCCTGGACTTCTATACATAGACGGAGCGAGCAGTACTTC. This translates into CAWTSIHRRSEQYF.

This clonotype was counted between two and nine times. This chain joins TRBV5-1 and TRBJ1-5; TRBD1 is a possible D gene (6 bases). The CDR3 runs to 17 residues. CDR1 SGHRS and CDR2 YFSETQ come from the germline V gene. Between the trimmed V and J ends, which lost 4 bases and 1 base, there was a span of 18 bases. CDR3 DNA: TGCGCCAGCAGCCCCGGGGCGGGGGCGGAGAGCAATCAGCCCCAGCATTTT. It translates to CASSPGAGAESNQPQHF.